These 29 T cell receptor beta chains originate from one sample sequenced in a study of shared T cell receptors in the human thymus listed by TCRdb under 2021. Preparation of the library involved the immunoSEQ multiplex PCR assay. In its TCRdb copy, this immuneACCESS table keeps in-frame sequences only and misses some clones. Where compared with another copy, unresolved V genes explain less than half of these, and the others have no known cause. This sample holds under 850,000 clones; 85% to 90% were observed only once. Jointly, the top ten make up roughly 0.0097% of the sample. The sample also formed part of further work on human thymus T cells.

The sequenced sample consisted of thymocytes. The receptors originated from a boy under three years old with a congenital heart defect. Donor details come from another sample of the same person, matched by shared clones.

The CDR3 reads CASKGSGGAFF. Here the CDR3 DNA reads TGTGCCAGCAAGGGGTCGGGCGGAGCTTTCTTT. The chain employs TRBV6-5 and TRBJ1-1; tentatively, D is TRBD1 (5 bases). The V and J ends lost 7 bases and 10 bases respectively, with 13 bases between them. The CDR3 extends over 11 amino acids. Germline V CDR1 and CDR2: MNHEY, SVGAGI.

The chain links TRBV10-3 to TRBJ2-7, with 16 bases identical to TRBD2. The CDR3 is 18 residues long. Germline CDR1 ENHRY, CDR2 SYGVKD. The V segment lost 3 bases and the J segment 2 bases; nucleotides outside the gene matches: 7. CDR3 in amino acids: CAISEPGLAGGPTYEQYF. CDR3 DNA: TGTGCCATCAGTGAACCGGGACTAGCGGGAGGGCCAACCTACGAGCAGTACTTC.

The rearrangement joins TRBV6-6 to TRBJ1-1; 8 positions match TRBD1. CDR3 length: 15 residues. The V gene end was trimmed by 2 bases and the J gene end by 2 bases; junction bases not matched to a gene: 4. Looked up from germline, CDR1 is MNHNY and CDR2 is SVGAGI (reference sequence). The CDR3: CASSYLTGGNTEAFF. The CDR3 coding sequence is TGTGCCAGCAGTTACCTCACAGGGGGTAACACTGAAGCTTTCTTT.

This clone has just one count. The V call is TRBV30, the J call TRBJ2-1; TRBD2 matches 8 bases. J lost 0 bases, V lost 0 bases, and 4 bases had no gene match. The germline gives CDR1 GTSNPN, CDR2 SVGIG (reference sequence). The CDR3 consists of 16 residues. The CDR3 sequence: CAWSVGSGSSYNEQFF. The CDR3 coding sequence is TGTGCCTGGAGTGTAGGGAGCGGGAGCTCCTACAATGAGCAGTTCTTC.

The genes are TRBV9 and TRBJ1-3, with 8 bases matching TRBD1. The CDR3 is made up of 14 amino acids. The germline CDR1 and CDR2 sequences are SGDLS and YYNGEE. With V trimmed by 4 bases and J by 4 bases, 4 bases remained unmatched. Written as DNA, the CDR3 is TGTGCCAGCAGCCCCCGGGACAGGGGAAACACCATATATTTT. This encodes CASSPRDRGNTIYF.

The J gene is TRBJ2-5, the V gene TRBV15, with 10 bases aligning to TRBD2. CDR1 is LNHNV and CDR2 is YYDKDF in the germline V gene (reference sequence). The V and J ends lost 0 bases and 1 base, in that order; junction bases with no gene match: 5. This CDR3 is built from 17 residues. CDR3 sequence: CATSRDLRTSGQETQYF. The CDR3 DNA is TGTGCCACCAGCAGAGATCTCAGGACTAGCGGCCAAGAGACCCAGTACTTC.

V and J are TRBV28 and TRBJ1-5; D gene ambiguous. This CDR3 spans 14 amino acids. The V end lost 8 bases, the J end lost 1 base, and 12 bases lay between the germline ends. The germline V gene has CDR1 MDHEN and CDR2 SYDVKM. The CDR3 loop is CASGPPRSNQPQHF. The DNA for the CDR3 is TGTGCCAGCGGTCCCCCGAGGAGCAATCAGCCCCAGCATTTT.

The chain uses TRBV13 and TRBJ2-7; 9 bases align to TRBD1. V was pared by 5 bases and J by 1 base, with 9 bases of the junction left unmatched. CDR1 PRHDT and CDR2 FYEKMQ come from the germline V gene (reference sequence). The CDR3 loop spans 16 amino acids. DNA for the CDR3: TGTGCCAGCAGCACGTCGAGAGGACAGGGGTCCTACGAGCAGTACTTC. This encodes CASSTSRGQGSYEQYF.

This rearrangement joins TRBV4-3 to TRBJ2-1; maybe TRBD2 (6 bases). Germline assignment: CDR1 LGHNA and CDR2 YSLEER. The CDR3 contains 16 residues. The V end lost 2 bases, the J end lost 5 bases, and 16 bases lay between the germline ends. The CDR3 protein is CASSQWGGTLDNEQFF. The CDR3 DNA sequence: TGCGCCAGCAGCCAATGGGGCGGGACTCTAGACAATGAGCAGTTCTTC.

The CDR3 protein is CVILFTGGDGRETQYF. In DNA form, the CDR3 reads TGTGTCATACTCTTTACAGGGGGCGACGGGAGAGAGACCCAGTACTTC. This rearrangement joins TRBV18 to TRBJ2-5, with 9 nucleotides matching TRBD1. This CDR3 is 16 amino acids long. Germline values: CDR1 KGHSH, CDR2 LQKENI.

CDR3 nucleotide sequence: TGTGCCAGCAGCTTTGGGACAGGACACAATGAGCAGTTCTTC. Translating gives CASSFGTGHNEQFF. The chain combines TRBV5-6 with TRBJ2-1; 8 bases agree with TRBD1. The CDR3 is made up of 14 amino acids. The V gene end was trimmed by 2 bases and the J gene end by 5 bases; junction bases not matched to a gene: 3. The germline CDR1 and CDR2 sequences are SGHDT and YYEEEE. The whole variable domain, remainder taken from reference TRBV5-6 and TRBJ2-1, is DAGVTQSPTHLIKTRGQQVTLRCSPKSGHDTVSWYQQALGQGPQFIFQYYEEEERQRGNFPDRFSGHQFPNYSSELNVNALLLGDSALYLCASSFGTGHNEQFFGPGTRLTVL.

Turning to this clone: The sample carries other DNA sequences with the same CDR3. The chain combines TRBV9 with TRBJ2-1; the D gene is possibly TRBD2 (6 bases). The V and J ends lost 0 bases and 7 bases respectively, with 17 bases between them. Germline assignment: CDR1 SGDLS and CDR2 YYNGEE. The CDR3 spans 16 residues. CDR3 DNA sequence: TGTGCCAGCAGCGTAGAGCCACTAGCCCTAGGGAATGAGCAGTTCTTC. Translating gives CASSVEPLALGNEQFF.

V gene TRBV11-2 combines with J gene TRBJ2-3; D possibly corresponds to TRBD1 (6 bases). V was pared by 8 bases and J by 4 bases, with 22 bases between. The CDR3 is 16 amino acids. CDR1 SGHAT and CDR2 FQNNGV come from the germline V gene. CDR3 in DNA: TGTGCCAGCGGGTGGGACAACTCTTCAAGGGCAGATACGCAGTATTTT. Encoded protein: CASGWDNSSRADTQYF.

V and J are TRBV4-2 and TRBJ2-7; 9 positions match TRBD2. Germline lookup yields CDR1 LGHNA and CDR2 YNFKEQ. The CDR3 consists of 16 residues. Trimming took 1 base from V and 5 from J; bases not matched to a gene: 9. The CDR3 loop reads CASSQVVAGGPNEQYF. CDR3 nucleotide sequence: TGTGCCAGCAGCCAAGTTGTGGCGGGAGGGCCTAACGAGCAGTACTTC.

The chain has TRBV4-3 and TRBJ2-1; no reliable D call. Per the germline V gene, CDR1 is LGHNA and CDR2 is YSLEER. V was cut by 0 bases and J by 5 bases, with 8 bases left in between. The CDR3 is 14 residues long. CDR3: CASSQDGLNNEQFF. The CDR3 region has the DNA TGCGCCAGCAGCCAAGATGGGCTAAACAATGAGCAGTTCTTC.

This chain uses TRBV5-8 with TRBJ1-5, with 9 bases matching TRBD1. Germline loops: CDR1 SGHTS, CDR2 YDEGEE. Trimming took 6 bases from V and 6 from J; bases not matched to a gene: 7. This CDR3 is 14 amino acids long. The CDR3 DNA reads TGTGCCAGCACCGGGACAGGGTCGCGTCAGCCCCAGCATTTT. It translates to CASTGTGSRQPQHF.

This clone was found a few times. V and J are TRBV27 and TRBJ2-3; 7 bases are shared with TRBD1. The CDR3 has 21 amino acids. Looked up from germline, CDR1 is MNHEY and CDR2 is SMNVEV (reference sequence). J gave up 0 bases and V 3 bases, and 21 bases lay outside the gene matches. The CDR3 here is CASSFPKAQGTHELSTDTQYF. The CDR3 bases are TGTGCCAGCAGTTTCCCCAAGGCACAGGGGACGCACGAACTTAGCACAGATACGCAGTATTTT.

The CDR3 bases are TGTGCCAGCTCACCTTCTGCCCGGGAGGAAGATGGCTACACCTTC. It translates to CASSPSAREEDGYTF. The gene calls are TRBV18 and TRBJ1-2; D is uncertain. CDR1 is KGHSH and CDR2 is LQKENI in the germline V gene. The CDR3 length is 15 residues. Between the trimmed V and J ends, which lost 3 bases and 6 bases, there was a span of 17 bases.

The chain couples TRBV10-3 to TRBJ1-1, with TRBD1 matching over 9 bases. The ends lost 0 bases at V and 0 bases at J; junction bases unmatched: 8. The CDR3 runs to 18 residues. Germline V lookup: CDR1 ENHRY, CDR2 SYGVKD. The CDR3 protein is CAISESGQGIPLNTEAFF. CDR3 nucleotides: TGTGCCATCAGTGAGTCGGGACAGGGAATTCCTCTGAACACTGAAGCTTTCTTT.

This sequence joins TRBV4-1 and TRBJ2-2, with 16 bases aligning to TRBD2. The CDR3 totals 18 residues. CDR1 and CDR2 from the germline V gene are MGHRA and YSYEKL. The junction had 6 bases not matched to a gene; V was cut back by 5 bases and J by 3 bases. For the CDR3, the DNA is TGCGCCAGCAGCGAGGGACTAGCGGGAGGGCGGCACACCGGGGAGCTGTTTTTT. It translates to CASSEGLAGGRHTGELFF.

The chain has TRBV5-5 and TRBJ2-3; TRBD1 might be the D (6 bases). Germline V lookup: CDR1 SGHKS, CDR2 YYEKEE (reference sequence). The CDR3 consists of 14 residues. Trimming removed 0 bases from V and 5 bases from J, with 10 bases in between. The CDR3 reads CASSLVQGKDTQYF. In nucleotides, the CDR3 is TGTGCCAGCAGCTTGGTACAGGGAAAAGATACGCAGTATTTT.

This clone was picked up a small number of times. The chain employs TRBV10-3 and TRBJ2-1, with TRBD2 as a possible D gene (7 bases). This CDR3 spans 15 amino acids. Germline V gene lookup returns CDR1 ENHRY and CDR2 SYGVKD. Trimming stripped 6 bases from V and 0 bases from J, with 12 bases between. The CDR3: CAISPGGRSYNEQFF. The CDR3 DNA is TGTGCCATCAGCCCCGGGGGGCGCTCCTACAATGAGCAGTTCTTC.

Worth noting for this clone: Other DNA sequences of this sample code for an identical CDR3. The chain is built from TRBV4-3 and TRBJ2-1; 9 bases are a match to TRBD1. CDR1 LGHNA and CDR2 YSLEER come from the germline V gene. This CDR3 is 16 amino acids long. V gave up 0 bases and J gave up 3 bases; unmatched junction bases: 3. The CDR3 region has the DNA TGCGCCAGCAGCCAAGATTTGGGACAGGGCTACAATGAGCAGTTCTTC. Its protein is CASSQDLGQGYNEQFF.

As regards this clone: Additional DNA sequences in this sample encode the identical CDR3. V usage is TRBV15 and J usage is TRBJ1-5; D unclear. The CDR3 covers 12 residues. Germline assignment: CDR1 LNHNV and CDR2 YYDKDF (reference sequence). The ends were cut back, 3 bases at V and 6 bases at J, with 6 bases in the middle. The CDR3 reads CATSRFRQPQHF. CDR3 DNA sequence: TGTGCCACCAGCAGGTTTCGTCAGCCCCAGCATTTT.

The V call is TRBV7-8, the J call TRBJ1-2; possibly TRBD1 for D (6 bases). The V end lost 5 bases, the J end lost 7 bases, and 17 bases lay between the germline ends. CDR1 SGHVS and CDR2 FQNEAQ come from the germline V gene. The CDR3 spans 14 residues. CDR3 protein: CASSPWGGGCGYTF. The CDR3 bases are TGTGCCAGCAGCCCATGGGGCGGGGGCTGTGGCTACACCTTC.

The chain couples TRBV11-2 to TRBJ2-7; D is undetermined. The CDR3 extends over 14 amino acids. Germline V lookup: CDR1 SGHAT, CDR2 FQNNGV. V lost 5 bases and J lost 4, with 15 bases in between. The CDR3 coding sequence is TGTGCCAGCAGCCCCCACCCTATGTTGTACGAGCAGTACTTC. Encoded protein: CASSPHPMLYEQYF.

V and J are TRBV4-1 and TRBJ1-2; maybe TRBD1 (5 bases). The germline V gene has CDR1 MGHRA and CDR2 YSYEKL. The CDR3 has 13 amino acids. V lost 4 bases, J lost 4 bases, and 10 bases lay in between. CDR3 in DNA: TGCGCCAGCAGCCTAGACAGTGTCTATGGCTACACCTTC. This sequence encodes CASSLDSVYGYTF.

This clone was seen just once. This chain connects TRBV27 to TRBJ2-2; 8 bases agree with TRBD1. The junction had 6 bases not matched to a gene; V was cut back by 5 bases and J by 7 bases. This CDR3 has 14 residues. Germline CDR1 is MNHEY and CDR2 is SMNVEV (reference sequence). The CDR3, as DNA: TGTGCCAGCAGTCCGGGACAGGCCAACGGGGAGCTGTTTTTT. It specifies CASSPGQANGELFF.

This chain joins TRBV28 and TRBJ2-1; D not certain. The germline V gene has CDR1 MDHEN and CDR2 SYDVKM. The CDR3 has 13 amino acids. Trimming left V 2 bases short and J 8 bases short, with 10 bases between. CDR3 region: CASSLAYPDEQFF. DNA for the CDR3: TGTGCCAGCAGTTTAGCGTACCCGGATGAGCAGTTCTTC.